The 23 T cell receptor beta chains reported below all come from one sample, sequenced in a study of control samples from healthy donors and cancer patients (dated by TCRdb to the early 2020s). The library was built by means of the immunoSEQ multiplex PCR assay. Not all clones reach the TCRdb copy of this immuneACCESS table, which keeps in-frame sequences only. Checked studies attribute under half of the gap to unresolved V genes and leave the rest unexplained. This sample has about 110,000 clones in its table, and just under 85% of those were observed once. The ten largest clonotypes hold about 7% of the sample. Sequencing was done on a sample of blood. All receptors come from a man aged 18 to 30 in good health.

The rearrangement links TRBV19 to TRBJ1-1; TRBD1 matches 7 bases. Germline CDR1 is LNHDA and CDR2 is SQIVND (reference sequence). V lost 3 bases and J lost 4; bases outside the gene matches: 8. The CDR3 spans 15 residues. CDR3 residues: CASSIKGGAGTEAFF. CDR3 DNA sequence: TGTGCCAGTAGTATTAAAGGGGGCGCAGGCACTGAAGCTTTCTTT.

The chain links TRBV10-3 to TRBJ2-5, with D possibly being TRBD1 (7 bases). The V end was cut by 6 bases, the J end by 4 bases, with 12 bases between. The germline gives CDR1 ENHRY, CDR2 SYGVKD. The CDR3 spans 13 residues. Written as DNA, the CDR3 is TGTGCCATCAGCGAGCAGGGGGGAGAGACCCAGTACTTC. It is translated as CAISEQGGETQYF.

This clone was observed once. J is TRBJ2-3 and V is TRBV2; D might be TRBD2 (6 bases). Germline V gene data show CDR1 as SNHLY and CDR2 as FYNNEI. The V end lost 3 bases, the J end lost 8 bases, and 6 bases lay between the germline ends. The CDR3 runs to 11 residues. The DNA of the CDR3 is TGTGCCAGCAGTGAGGGGGGTACGCAGTATTTT. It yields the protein CASSEGGTQYF.

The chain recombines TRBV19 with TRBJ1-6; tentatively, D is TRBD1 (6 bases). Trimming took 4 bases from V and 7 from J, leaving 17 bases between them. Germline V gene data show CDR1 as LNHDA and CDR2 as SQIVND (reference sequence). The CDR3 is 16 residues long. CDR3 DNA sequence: TGTGCCAGTAGTACCACCCCAGGACAGAAGAATTCACCCCTCCACTTT. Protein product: CASSTTPGQKNSPLHF. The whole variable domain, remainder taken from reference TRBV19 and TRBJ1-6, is DGGITQSPKYLFRKEGQNVTLSCEQNLNHDAMYWYRQDPGQGLRLIYYSQIVNDFQKGDIAEGYSVSREKKESFPLTVTSAQKNPTAFYLCASSTTPGQKNSPLHFGNGTRLTVT.

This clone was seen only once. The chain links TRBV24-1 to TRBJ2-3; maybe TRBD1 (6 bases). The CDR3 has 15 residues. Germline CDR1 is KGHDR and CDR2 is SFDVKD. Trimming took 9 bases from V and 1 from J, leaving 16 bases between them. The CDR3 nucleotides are TGTGCCACCCAAGGGGGTGGGGTCCGCACAGATACGCAGTATTTT. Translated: CATQGGGVRTDTQYF.

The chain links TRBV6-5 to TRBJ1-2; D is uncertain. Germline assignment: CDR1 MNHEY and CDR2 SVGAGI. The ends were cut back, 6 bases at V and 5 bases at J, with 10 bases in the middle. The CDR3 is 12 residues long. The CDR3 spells CASRLPTYGYTF. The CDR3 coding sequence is TGTGCCAGCAGACTCCCAACTTATGGCTACACCTTC.

CDR3 nucleotides: TGCAGCGTAGGGACCGGAGGAAACACCATATATTTT. It codes for CSVGTGGNTIYF. This sequence joins TRBV29-1 and TRBJ1-3; D perhaps matches TRBD1 (5 bases). The CDR3 is made up of 12 amino acids. V shed 6 bases and J shed 4 bases, with 10 bases lying between them. Germline V gives CDR1 SQVTM, CDR2 ANQGSEA.

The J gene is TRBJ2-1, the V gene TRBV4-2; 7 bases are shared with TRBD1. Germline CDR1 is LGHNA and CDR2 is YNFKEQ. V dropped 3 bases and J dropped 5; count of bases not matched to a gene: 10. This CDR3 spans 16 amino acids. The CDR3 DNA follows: TGTGCCAGCAGCCAGACCGGGACAGAGGCCGACAATGAGCAGTTCTTC. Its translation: CASSQTGTEADNEQFF.

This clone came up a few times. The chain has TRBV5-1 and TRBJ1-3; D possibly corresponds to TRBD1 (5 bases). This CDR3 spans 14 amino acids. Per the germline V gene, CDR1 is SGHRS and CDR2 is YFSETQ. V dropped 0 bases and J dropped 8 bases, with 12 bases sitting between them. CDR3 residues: CASSLEGSADTIYF. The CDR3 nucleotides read TGCGCCAGCAGCTTGGAGGGGTCCGCGGACACCATATATTTT.

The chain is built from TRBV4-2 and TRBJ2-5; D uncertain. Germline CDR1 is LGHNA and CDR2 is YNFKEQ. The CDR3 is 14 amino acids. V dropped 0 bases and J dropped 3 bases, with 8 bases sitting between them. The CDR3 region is CASSQDGKKETQYF. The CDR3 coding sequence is TGTGCCAGCAGCCAAGATGGTAAAAAAGAGACCCAGTACTTC.

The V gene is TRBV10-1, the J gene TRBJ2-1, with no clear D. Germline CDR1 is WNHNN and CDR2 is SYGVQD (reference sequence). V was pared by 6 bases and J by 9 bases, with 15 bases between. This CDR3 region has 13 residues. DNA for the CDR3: TGCGCCAGCAGCGACCCCGATGGATCTGAGCAGTTCTTC. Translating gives CASSDPDGSEQFF.

The CDR3 DNA sequence: TGTGCCAGTAGTCCTGATTTCCCCTCGGGACAGGGCTTTACTGAAGCTTTCTTT. Translated, it gives CASSPDFPSGQGFTEAFF. The J gene is TRBJ1-1, the V gene TRBV19; 9 nucleotides align to TRBD1. J lost 5 bases, V lost 5 bases, and 18 bases had no gene match. Germline V gene data show CDR1 as LNHDA and CDR2 as SQIVND (reference sequence). The CDR3 has 18 amino acids.

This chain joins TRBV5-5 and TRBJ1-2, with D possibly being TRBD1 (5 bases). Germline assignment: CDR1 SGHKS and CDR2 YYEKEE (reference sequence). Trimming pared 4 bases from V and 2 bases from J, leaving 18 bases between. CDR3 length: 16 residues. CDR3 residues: CASSIVHATVNYGYTF. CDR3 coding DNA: TGTGCCAGCAGCATAGTACATGCGACAGTGAACTATGGCTACACCTTC.

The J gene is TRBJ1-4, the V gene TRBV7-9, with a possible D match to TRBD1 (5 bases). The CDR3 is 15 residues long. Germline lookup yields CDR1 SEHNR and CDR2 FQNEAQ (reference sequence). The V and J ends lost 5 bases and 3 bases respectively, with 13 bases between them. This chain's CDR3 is CASSPHRGANEKLFF. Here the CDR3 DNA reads TGTGCCAGCAGCCCTCACAGAGGGGCTAATGAAAAACTGTTTTTT.

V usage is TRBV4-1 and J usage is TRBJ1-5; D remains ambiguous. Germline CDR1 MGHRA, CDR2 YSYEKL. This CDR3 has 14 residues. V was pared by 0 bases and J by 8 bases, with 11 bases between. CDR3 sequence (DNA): TGCGCCAGCAGCCAAGAGAGGGAGGTGGAGCCCCAGCATTTT. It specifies CASSQEREVEPQHF.

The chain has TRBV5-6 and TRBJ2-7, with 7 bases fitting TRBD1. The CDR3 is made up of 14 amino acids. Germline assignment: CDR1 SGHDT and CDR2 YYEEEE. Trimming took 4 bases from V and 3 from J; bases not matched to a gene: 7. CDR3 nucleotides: TGTGCCAGCAGCACGGGACAGTCCAGCTACGAGCAGTACTTC. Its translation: CASSTGQSSYEQYF.

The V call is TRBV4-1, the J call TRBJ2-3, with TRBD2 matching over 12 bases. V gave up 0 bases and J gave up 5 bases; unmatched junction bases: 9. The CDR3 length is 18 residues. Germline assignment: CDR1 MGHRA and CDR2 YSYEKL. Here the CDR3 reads CASSQDRASGGVRDTQYF. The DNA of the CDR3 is TGCGCCAGCAGCCAAGATCGGGCTAGCGGGGGGGTAAGAGATACGCAGTATTTT.

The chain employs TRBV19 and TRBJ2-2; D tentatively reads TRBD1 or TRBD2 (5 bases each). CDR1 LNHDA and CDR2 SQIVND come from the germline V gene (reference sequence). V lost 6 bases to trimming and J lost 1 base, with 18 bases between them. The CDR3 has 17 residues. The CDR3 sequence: CASRLLWGTENTGELFF. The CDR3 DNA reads TGTGCCAGTAGACTCTTATGGGGGACGGAGAACACCGGGGAGCTGTTTTTT.

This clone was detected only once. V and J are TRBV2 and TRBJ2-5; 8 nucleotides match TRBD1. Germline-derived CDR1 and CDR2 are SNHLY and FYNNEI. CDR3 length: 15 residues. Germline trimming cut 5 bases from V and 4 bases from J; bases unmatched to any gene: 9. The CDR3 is CASSSNGGQGETQYF. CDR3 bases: TGTGCCAGCAGTTCCAATGGTGGACAGGGAGAGACCCAGTACTTC.

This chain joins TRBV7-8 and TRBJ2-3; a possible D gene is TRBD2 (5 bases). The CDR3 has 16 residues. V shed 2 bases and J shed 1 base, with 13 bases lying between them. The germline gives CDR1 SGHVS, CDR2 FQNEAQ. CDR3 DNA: TGTGCCAGCAGCTTATTATGGGGAGAGGGCACAGATACGCAGTATTTT. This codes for CASSLLWGEGTDTQYF.

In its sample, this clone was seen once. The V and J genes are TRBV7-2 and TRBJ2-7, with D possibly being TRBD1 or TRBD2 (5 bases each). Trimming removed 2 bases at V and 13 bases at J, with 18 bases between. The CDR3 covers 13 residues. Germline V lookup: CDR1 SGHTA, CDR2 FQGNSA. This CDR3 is CASSLNWGLVAYF. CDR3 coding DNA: TGTGCCAGCAGCTTAAACTGGGGGTTGGTAGCCTACTTC. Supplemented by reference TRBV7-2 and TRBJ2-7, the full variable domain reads GAGVSQSPSNKVTEKGKDVELRCDPISGHTALYWYRQSLGQGLEFLIYFQGNSAPDKSGLPSDRFSAERTGGSVSTLTIQRTQQEDSAVYLCASSLNWGLVAYFGPGTRLTVT.

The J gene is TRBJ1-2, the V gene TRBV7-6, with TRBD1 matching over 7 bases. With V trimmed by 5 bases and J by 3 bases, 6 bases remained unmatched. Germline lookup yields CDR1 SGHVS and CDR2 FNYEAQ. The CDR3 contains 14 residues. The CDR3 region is CASSPTDRDYGYTF. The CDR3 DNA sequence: TGTGCCAGCAGCCCCACTGACAGGGACTATGGCTACACCTTC.

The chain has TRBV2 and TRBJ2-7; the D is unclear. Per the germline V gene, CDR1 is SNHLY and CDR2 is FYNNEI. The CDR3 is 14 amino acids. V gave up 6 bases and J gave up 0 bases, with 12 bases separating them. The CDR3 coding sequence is TGTGCCAGCAGGGAATCGTGGGACTCCTACGAGCAGTACTTC. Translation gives CASRESWDSYEQYF.